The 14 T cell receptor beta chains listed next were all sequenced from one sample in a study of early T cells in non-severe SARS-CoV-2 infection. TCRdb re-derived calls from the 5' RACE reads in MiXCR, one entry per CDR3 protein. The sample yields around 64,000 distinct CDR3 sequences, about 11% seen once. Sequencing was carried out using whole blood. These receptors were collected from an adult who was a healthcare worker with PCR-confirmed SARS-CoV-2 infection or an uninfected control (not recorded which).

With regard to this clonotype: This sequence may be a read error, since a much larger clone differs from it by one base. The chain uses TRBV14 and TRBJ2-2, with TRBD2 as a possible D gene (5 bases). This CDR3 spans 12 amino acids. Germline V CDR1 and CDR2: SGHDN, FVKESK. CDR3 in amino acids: CASSQVTGKLFF. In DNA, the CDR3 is TGTGCCAGCAGCCAAGTAACCGGGAAGCTGTTTTTT.

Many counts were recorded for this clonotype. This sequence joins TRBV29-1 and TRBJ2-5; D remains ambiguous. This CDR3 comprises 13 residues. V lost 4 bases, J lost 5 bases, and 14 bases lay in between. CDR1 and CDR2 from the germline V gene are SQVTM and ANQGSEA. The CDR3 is CSVGPLFEETQYF. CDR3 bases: TGCAGCGTTGGTCCCCTCTTCGAGGAGACCCAGTACTTC.

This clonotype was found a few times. The CDR3 region has the DNA TGCAGTGCTGGTCGAGTCGGAAACACCATATATTTT. Its translation: CSAGRVGNTIYF. J is TRBJ1-3 and V is TRBV20-1, with D uncertain. The V gene's germline CDR1 is DFQATT and CDR2 SNEGSKA (reference sequence). The CDR3 is 12 residues long. Trimming left V 5 bases short and J 4 bases short, with 9 bases between.

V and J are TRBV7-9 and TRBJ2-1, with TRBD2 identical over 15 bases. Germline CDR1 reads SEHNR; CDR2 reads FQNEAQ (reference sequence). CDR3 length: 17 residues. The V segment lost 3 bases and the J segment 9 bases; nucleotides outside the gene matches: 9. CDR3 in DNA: TGTGCCAGCAGCTTTTATCCGGGACTAGCGGGAGGAGGTGAGCAGTTCTTC. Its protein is CASSFYPGLAGGGEQFF.

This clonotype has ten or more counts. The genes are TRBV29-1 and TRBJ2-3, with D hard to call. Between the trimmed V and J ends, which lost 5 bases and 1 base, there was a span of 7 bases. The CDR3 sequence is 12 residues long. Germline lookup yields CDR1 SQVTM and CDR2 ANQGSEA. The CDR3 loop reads CSVRFRTDTQYF. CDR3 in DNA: TGCAGCGTTAGATTTCGCACAGATACGCAGTATTTT.

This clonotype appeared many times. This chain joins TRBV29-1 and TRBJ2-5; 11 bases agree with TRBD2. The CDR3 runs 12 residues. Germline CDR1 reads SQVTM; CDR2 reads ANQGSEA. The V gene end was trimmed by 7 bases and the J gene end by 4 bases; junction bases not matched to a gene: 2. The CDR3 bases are TGCAGCGCCCTAGCGGGGGGAGAGACCCAGTACTTC. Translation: CSALAGGETQYF.

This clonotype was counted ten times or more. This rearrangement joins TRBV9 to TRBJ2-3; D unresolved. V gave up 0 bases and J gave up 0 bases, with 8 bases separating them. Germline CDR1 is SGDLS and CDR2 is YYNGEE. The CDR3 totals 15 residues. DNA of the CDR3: TGTGCCAGCAGCGTAGAAGCGTCTAGCACAGATACGCAGTATTTT. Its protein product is CASSVEASSTDTQYF.

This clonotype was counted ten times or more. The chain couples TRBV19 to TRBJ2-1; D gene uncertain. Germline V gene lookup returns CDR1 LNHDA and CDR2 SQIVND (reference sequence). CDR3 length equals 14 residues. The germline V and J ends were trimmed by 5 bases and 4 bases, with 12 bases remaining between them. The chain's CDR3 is CASSGVVRYNEQFF. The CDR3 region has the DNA TGTGCCAGTAGTGGAGTGGTCAGGTACAATGAGCAGTTCTTC.

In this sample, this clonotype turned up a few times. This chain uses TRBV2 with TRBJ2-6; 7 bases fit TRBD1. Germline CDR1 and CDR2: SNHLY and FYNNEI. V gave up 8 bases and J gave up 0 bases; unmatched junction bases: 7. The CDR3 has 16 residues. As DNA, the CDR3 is TGTGCCAGCCTGGACAGGTTTAGCTCTGGGGCCAACGTCCTGACTTTC. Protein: CASLDRFSSGANVLTF.

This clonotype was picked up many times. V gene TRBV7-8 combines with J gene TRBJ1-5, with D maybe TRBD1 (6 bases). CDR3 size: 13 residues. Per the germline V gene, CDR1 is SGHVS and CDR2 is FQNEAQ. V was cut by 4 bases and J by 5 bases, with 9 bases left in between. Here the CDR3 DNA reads TGTGCCAGCAGCTCCTCAGGGGATCAGCCCCAGCATTTT. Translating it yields CASSSSGDQPQHF.

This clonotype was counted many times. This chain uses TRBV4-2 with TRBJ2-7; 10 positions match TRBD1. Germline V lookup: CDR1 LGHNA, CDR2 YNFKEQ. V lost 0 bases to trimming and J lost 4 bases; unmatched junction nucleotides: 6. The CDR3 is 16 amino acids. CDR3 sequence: CASSQEGTGEVYEQYF. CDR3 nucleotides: TGTGCCAGCAGCCAAGAGGGGACAGGGGAGGTGTACGAGCAGTACTTC.

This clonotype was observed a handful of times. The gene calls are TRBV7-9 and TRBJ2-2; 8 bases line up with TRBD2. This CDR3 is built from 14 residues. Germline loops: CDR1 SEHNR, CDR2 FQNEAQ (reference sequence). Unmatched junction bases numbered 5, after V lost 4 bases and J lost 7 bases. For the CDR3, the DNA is TGTGCCAGCAGCTACGGGACTAGTATCGGGGAGCTGTTTTTT. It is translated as CASSYGTSIGELFF.

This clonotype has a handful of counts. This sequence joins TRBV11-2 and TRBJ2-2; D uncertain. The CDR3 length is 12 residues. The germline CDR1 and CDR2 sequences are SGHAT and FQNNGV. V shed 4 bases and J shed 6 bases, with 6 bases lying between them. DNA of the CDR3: TGTGCCAGCAGCTGGCAGGCCGGGGAGCTGTTTTTT. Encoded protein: CASSWQAGELFF.

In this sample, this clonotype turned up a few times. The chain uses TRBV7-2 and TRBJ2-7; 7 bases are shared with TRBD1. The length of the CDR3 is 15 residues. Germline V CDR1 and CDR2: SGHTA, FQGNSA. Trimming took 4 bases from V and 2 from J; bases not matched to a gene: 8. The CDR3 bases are TGTGCCAGCAGCTCTGCCGGGACAGTTACCTACGAGCAGTACTTC. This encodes CASSSAGTVTYEQYF.